Listed below are T cell receptor beta chains from one sample, sequenced in a study of T cell responses to AZD1222 COVID-19 vaccine. TCRdb's copy holds only in-frame clones and misses some; the assay was immunoSEQ multiplex PCR. Of around 100,000 clones listed, about 86% are singletons. The sample consisted of peripheral blood, taken on day 0 of AZD1222 vaccination. The receptors come from an adult in good health. The CDR3 runs from the conserved cysteine through the conserved F or W. D genes are given only for firm matches. Expanded clones are given a class, and other clones once, few, many or no size at all.

>.|TRBD1|TRBJ1-5|TRBV27
CASSIYRGQPQHF
TGTGCCAGCAGTATCTACAGGGGCCAGCCCCAGCATTTT
>.|.|TRBJ1-2|TRBV4-3
CASSPLLGPPNYGYTF
TGCGCCAGCAGCCCGTTACTTGGACCCCCCAACTATGGCTACACCTTC
>.|.|TRBJ2-3|TRBV27
CASSLTQGGDSDTQYF
TGTGCCAGCAGTTTAACCCAGGGGGGAGATTCAGATACGCAGTATTTT
>.|.|TRBJ1-6|TRBV27
CASSLATVRNSPLHF
TGTGCCAGCAGTTTAGCGACCGTTAGGAATTCACCCCTCCACTTT
>.|TRBD2|TRBJ2-7|TRBV30
CAWMRRGAYEQYF
TGTGCCTGGATGAGGCGGGGGGCCTACGAGCAGTACTTC
>.|TRBD2|TRBJ2-5|TRBV4-3
CASSQSAAGELETQYF
TGCGCCAGCAGCCAATCCGCAGCGGGAGAACTAGAGACCCAGTACTTC
>once|.|TRBJ1-5|TRBV15
CATSRDKGFRSNQPQHF
TGTGCCACCAGCAGAGATAAGGGGTTTCGTAGCAATCAGCCCCAGCATTTT
>.|.|TRBJ2-4|TRBV7-9
CASRPVRDPKNIQYF
TGTGCCAGCAGACCCGTACGGGACCCCAAAAACATTCAGTACTTC
>.|TRBD1|TRBJ1-2|TRBV9
CASGGTGIGYTF
TGTGCCAGCGGGGGGACAGGGATCGGCTACACCTTC
>.|.|TRBJ1-1|TRBV14
CASSKNRVAIVEAFF
TGTGCCAGCAGCAAGAACAGGGTTGCAATAGTGGAAGCTTTCTTT
>.|TRBD1|TRBJ1-2|TRBV28
CASSFRRWDRDGYTF
TGTGCCAGCAGTTTCCGACGTTGGGACAGGGATGGCTACACCTTC
>.|TRBD1|TRBJ1-4|TRBV7-9
CASRETGENEKLFF
TGTGCCAGCAGGGAGACAGGGGAAAATGAAAAACTGTTTTTT
>.|.|TRBJ1-2|TRBV9
CASSVWGRDGYTF
TGTGCCAGCAGCGTTTGGGGGCGCGACGGCTACACCTTC
>.|.|TRBJ1-1|TRBV6-5
CASSYSFPTMNTEAFF
TGTGCCAGCAGTTACTCGTTCCCAACAATGAACACTGAAGCTTTCTTT
>.|.|TRBJ2-3|TRBV6-5
CASSRRTRTDTQYF
TGTGCCAGCAGTCGACGGACCCGCACAGATACGCAGTATTTT
>once|.|TRBJ2-3|TRBV10-3
CAISDSSGGDTQYF
TGTGCCATCAGTGACTCCTCTGGGGGAGATACGCAGTATTTT
>.|TRBD2|TRBJ2-3|TRBV15
CATSRDPGGGRVAGSVDTQYF
TGTGCCACCAGCAGAGATCCCGGGGGAGGCAGGGTAGCGGGATCGGTAGATACGCAGTATTTT
>.|TRBD1|TRBJ2-1|TRBV7-2
CASSIGTGPYNEQFF
TGTGCCAGCAGCATCGGGACAGGGCCATACAATGAGCAGTTCTTC
>.|.|TRBJ2-3|TRBV7-3
CASSLSSSSTQYF
TGTGCCAGCAGCTTAAGTTCATCTTCTACGCAGTATTTT
>once|.|TRBJ1-4|TRBV2
CASSPGGLGEKLFF
TGTGCCAGCAGCCCGGGGGGACTGGGGGAAAAACTGTTTTTT
>once|.|TRBJ2-3|TRBV7-9
CASRRTSYTDTQYF
TGTGCCAGCCGCCGGACATCTTACACAGATACGCAGTATTTT
>many|.|TRBJ1-5|TRBV28
CASRTRQVWGNQPQHF
TGTGCCAGCAGAACCCGACAGGTTTGGGGCAATCAGCCCCAGCATTTT